The 4 T cell receptor beta chains in this list originate from one sample, sequenced in a study of cytomegalovirus exposure and HLA in healthy donors. With 60 Vbeta and 13 Jbeta primers, the PCR was carried out. Clones were sequenced by immunoSEQ multiplex PCR, and TCRdb holds only the in-frame ones, with some missing. Altogether 150,000 to 200,000 clones are present, about four fifths being singletons, with the ten largest covering more than 0.5%. The sequenced material came from PBMCs. These receptors originate from a woman aged 50 to 65 in good health and CMV-seronegative.

The chain recombines TRBV4-1 with TRBJ2-7; no firm D call. CDR1 is MGHRA and CDR2 is YSYEKL in the germline V gene. The length of the CDR3 is 13 residues. V was trimmed by 0 bases and J by 3 bases, leaving 6 bases between them. The CDR3 sequence is CASSQDPVYEQYF. The DNA for the CDR3 is TGCGCCAGCAGCCAAGATCCGGTCTACGAGCAGTACTTC.

This chain connects TRBV10-3 to TRBJ2-2; D call uncertain. In germline, CDR1 is ENHRY, CDR2 SYGVKD. Trimming shortened V by 1 base and J by 6 bases, and 15 bases separated the two germline ends. The CDR3 sequence is 16 residues long. The CDR3 bases are TGTGCCATCAGTGAGTGGGTACGGATGGGCCCCGGGGAGCTGTTTTTT. Protein: CAISEWVRMGPGELFF.

V usage is TRBV6-1 and J usage is TRBJ2-2; no clear D. Trimming cost V 3 bases and J 0 bases, with 11 bases left between them. In germline, CDR1 is MNHNS, CDR2 SASEGT. The CDR3 covers 16 residues. The CDR3 DNA follows: TGTGCCAGCAGTGAGAACAGCATGGCGAACACCGGGGAGCTGTTTTTT. Encoded protein: CASSENSMANTGELFF.

The chain links TRBV12-2 to TRBJ1-2; TRBD1 is the table's D call and was not checked against the DNA. TRBV12-2 is a pseudogene. This CDR3 spans 11 amino acids. CDR3 residues: CASRPDRGLSF. The CDR3 coding sequence is TGTGCAAGTCGTCCGGACAGGGGGCTTTCCTTC.